This passage covers 29 T cell receptor beta chains from one sample sequenced in a study of Ad26.COV2.S vaccination and SARS-CoV-2 variants. The treatment here: some 20 received Ad26.COV2.S at low or high dose, single or two shots; 5 received placebo; per-sample allocation not given. Specimen acquisition occurred on day 63 following the initial vaccine or placebo injection. The repertoire was sequenced with immunoSEQ multiplex PCR; TCRdb's copy has only in-frame clones and lacks some. The profile covers hundreds of thousands of clones, with about 90% appearing a single time and approximately 3.3% taken by the ten largest. The material sequenced was peripheral blood, taken in a trial of Ad26.COV2.S vaccine versus placebo. The source is a person between 18 and 59 years old who received the Ad26.COV2.S COVID-19 vaccine or a placebo.

For the CDR3, the DNA is TGCGCCAGCAGCGATAGCAGCGGGAGGGCTAGAGAGACCCAGTACTTC. It translates to CASSDSSGRARETQYF. The chain is built from TRBV5-1 and TRBJ2-5; 10 bases line up with TRBD2. The ends lost 4 bases at V and 4 bases at J; junction bases unmatched: 10. Germline-derived CDR1 and CDR2 are SGHRS and YFSETQ. This CDR3 contains 16 residues.

The V gene is TRBV6-2 or TRBV6-3, the J gene TRBJ2-1, with TRBD2 as a possible D gene (6 bases). The germline CDR1 and CDR2 sequences are MNHEY and SVGEGT. The CDR3 length is 16 residues. V gave up 6 bases and J gave up 8 bases, with 23 bases separating them. The CDR3 region is CASSPTFSGEVHEQFF. Written as DNA, the CDR3 is TGTGCCAGCAGCCCTACCTTTTCGGGAGAAGTTCATGAGCAGTTCTTC.

V and J are TRBV21-1 and TRBJ2-2. TRBV21-1 is classified as a pseudogene. The CDR3 runs 15 residues. The CDR3 is CASSRRGRNTGELFF. CDR3 nucleotide sequence: TGTGCCAGCAGCCGACGGGGCAGGAACACCGGGGAGCTGTTTTTT.

The chain is built from TRBV5-1 and TRBJ1-5; 7 nucleotides align to TRBD1. Germline V lookup: CDR1 SGHRS, CDR2 YFSETQ. The V and J ends lost 1 base and 5 bases, in that order; junction bases with no gene match: 3. The CDR3 contains 14 residues. Here the CDR3 reads CASSLLGTDQPQHF. CDR3 in DNA: TGCGCCAGCAGCTTGCTCGGGACAGATCAGCCCCAGCATTTT.

The chain combines TRBV19 with TRBJ2-3, with TRBD1 identical over 10 bases. J lost 7 bases, V lost 5 bases, and 9 bases had no gene match. CDR1 and CDR2 (germline): LNHDA, SQIVND (reference sequence). The CDR3 runs 15 residues. DNA for the CDR3: TGTGCCAGTAGTGGACCGGGACAGGGGACTAATACGCAGTATTTT. Protein: CASSGPGQGTNTQYF.

CDR3 nucleotides: TGTGCCAGCAGTGCTGGCGGGATTGGTGAGCAGTACTTC. It specifies CASSAGGIGEQYF. The chain joins TRBV2 to TRBJ2-7; TRBD2 might be the D (6 bases). V lost 4 bases and J lost 7, with 14 bases in between. The CDR3 totals 13 residues. Germline loops: CDR1 SNHLY, CDR2 FYNNEI.

The chain combines TRBV19 with TRBJ1-2, with D perhaps TRBD1 (6 bases). Deletions cut 7 bases from V and 8 bases from J, with 20 bases between. This CDR3 has 14 amino acids. Germline values: CDR1 LNHDA, CDR2 SQIVND (reference sequence). The CDR3 coding sequence is TGTGCCAGTAACGACAGGCTCCTATTGAGGGGCTACACCTTC. Its translation is CASNDRLLLRGYTF. Drawing the rest from reference TRBV19 and TRBJ1-2, the complete variable domain is DGGITQSPKYLFRKEGQNVTLSCEQNLNHDAMYWYRQDPGQGLRLIYYSQIVNDFQKGDIAEGYSVSREKKESFPLTVTSAQKNPTAFYLCASNDRLLLRGYTFGSGTRLTVV.

This rearrangement joins TRBV19 to TRBJ1-4; 8 bases fit TRBD1. This CDR3 spans 14 amino acids. CDR1 is LNHDA and CDR2 is SQIVND in the germline V gene (reference sequence). The junction had 7 bases not matched to a gene; V was cut back by 8 bases and J by 5 bases. CDR3 amino acids: CASQGTGRNEKLFF. CDR3 sequence (DNA): TGTGCCAGTCAAGGGACAGGACGAAATGAAAAACTGTTTTTT.

This sequence joins TRBV30 and TRBJ1-3; D might be TRBD1 (5 bases). Germline CDR1 and CDR2: GTSNPN and SVGIG (reference sequence). The CDR3 runs 14 residues. Between the trimmed V and J ends, which lost 0 bases and 3 bases, there was a span of 9 bases. CDR3 sequence: CAWSVPGGGNTIYF. Here the CDR3 DNA reads TGTGCCTGGAGTGTACCCGGGGGTGGAAACACCATATATTTT. Combining the CDR3 with reference TRBV30 and TRBJ1-3 gives the whole variable domain SQTIHQWPATLVQPVGSPLSLECTVEGTSNPNLYWYRQAAGRGLQLLFYSVGIGQISSEVPQNLSASRPQDRQFILSSKKLLLSDSGFYLCAWSVPGGGNTIYFGEGSWLTVV.

The chain has TRBV2 and TRBJ2-3, with a possible D match to TRBD2 (6 bases). Between the trimmed V and J ends, which lost 7 bases and 4 bases, there was a span of 9 bases. The germline V gene has CDR1 SNHLY and CDR2 FYNNEI. The CDR3 extends over 12 amino acids. CDR3 region: CASMEGADTQYF. The CDR3 DNA sequence: TGTGCCAGCATGGAGGGCGCAGATACGCAGTATTTT.

With regard to this clone: A read error may produce the germline difference seen at one junction end. This chain uses TRBV7-9 with TRBJ1-2; TRBD1 matches at 10 bases. The CDR3 loop spans 12 amino acids. Germline V gene sequence: CDR1 SEHNR, CDR2 FQNEAQ (reference sequence). CDR3 sequence (DNA): TGTGCCAGCAGCAAATCCGGGACAGGGGCATACTTC. It codes for CASSKSGTGAYF. Full variable domain (rest looked up from reference TRBV7-9 and TRBJ1-2): DTGVSQNPRHKITKRGQNVTFRCDPISEHNRLYWYRQTLGQGPEFLTYFQNEAQLEKSRLLSDRFSAERPKGSFSTLEIQRTEQGDSAMYLCASSKSGTGAYFGSGTRLTVV.

With regard to this clone: The identical CDR3 is also encoded by other nucleotide sequences in the sample. This chain joins TRBV18 and TRBJ2-3, with D uncertain. Germline V gene sequence: CDR1 KGHSH, CDR2 LQKENI. The CDR3 runs to 12 residues. Trimming left V 3 bases short and J 5 bases short, with 6 bases between. DNA for the CDR3: TGTGCCAGCTCACCGGGTGGAGATACGCAGTATTTT. It codes for CASSPGGDTQYF.

The V call is TRBV28, the J call TRBJ2-7; the D gene is possibly TRBD1 (6 bases). The CDR3 runs to 14 residues. The germline V gene has CDR1 MDHEN and CDR2 SYDVKM. Trimming took 5 bases from V and 3 from J, leaving 14 bases between them. In DNA, the CDR3 is TGTGCCAGCAGTATCCGGGACAACTACTACGAGCAGTACTTC. It translates to CASSIRDNYYEQYF.

V and J are TRBV2 and TRBJ1-1, with D possibly matching TRBD1 (5 bases). Germline CDR1 is SNHLY and CDR2 is FYNNEI. Trimming cost V 6 bases and J 1 base, with 18 bases left between them. This CDR3 has 16 residues. CDR3 in DNA: TGTGCCAGCAGCGGGGTGGGGACGGTGAGGAACACTGAAGCTTTCTTT. It translates to CASSGVGTVRNTEAFF.

The chain links TRBV6-2 or TRBV6-3 to TRBJ1-5; TRBD1 aligns across 8 bases. The CDR3 consists of 16 residues. The germline gives CDR1 MNHEY, CDR2 SVGEGT. Unmatched junction bases numbered 10, after V lost 5 bases and J lost 4 bases. The CDR3 DNA reads as TGTGCCAGCAGTAGTGATCCCAGGGGGCGGAATCAGCCCCAGCATTTT. Translated, it gives CASSSDPRGRNQPQHF.

This clone has a single count. The chain joins TRBV6-5 to TRBJ2-7; TRBD2 aligns across 13 bases. This CDR3 comprises 16 residues. Germline loops: CDR1 MNHEY, CDR2 SVGAGI. V trimming: 1 base; J trimming: 6 bases; junction bases outside the gene matches: 6. This CDR3 is CASSYWGTSGASEQYF. In DNA form, the CDR3 reads TGTGCCAGCAGTTACTGGGGGACTAGCGGGGCCAGCGAGCAGTACTTC.

J is TRBJ1-5 and V is TRBV5-5; no firm D call. The V end lost 6 bases, the J end lost 7 bases, and 20 bases lay between the germline ends. The length of the CDR3 is 15 residues. CDR1 is SGHKS, CDR2 YYEKEE, per germline (reference sequence). CDR3 sequence: CASTQDSRTGQPQHF. The CDR3 nucleotides are TGTGCCAGCACCCAGGACTCTCGTACCGGGCAGCCCCAGCATTTT.

This clone was seen once. The rearrangement joins TRBV4-1 to TRBJ2-4; D not resolved. Germline V CDR1 and CDR2: MGHRA, YSYEKL. The CDR3 runs 15 residues. Trimming took off 1 base at V and 5 bases at J, with 12 bases between the two ends. CDR3 in amino acids: CASSQVTNQQNIQYF. CDR3 bases: TGCGCCAGCAGCCAAGTCACAAACCAACAAAACATTCAGTACTTC.

The V gene is TRBV6-2 or TRBV6-3, the J gene TRBJ2-2; perhaps TRBD2 as D (6 bases). The V gene lost 4 bases and the J gene lost 14 bases, with 23 bases spanning the gap. The germline V gene encodes CDR1 MNHEY and CDR2 SVGEGT. The CDR3 is 15 amino acids. This CDR3 is CASSSSTRITSTLFF. For the CDR3, the DNA is TGTGCCAGCAGTTCGTCGACTAGAATAACTTCGACACTGTTTTTT.

The V and J genes are TRBV9 and TRBJ1-2, with D uncertain. This CDR3 has 16 amino acids. Trimming took 4 bases from V and 3 from J, leaving 19 bases between them. Germline values: CDR1 SGDLS, CDR2 YYNGEE. The CDR3 DNA reads as TGTGCCAGCAGCCCCCAGTGGAAGACATTGGACTATGGCTACACCTTC. Translation: CASSPQWKTLDYGYTF. Full variable domain (outside the CDR3, taken from reference TRBV9 and TRBJ1-2): DSGVTQTPKHLITATGQRVTLRCSPRSGDLSVYWYQQSLDQGLQFLIQYYNGEERAKGNILERFSAQQFPDLHSELNLSSLELGDSALYFCASSPQWKTLDYGYTFGSGTRLTVV.

The J gene is TRBJ2-7, the V gene TRBV5-4; D tentatively fits TRBD1 or TRBD2 (5 bases each). Germline V gives CDR1 SGHNT, CDR2 YYREEE (reference sequence). Trimming took 4 bases from V and 0 from J, leaving 14 bases between them. The length of the CDR3 is 15 residues. CDR3 nucleotide sequence: TGTGCCAGCAGCATATCCGGGACCAGCTCCTACGAGCAGTACTTC. This encodes CASSISGTSSYEQYF.

This chain joins TRBV7-2 and TRBJ1-2; D not certain. The CDR3 loop spans 13 amino acids. Trimming left V 3 bases short and J 4 bases short, with 9 bases between. In germline, CDR1 is SGHTA, CDR2 FQGNSA. The CDR3 region is CASSFYDSYGYTF. The DNA for the CDR3 is TGTGCCAGCAGCTTTTATGATTCCTATGGCTACACCTTC. Together with reference TRBV7-2 and TRBJ1-2, the CDR3 gives the full variable domain: GAGVSQSPSNKVTEKGKDVELRCDPISGHTALYWYRQSLGQGLEFLIYFQGNSAPDKSGLPSDRFSAERTGGSVSTLTIQRTQQEDSAVYLCASSFYDSYGYTFGSGTRLTVV.

The rearrangement links TRBV6-5 to TRBJ2-7; either TRBD1 or TRBD2 may fit D (5 bases each). This CDR3 contains 16 residues. The V gene's germline CDR1 is MNHEY and CDR2 SVGAGI. The V and J ends lost 0 bases and 3 bases respectively, with 15 bases between them. The CDR3 protein is CASSYSGERGVYEQYF. CDR3 nucleotides: TGTGCCAGCAGTTACTCGGGGGAAAGAGGTGTCTACGAGCAGTACTTC.

V is TRBV6-5 and J is TRBJ2-2; the D is unclear. The germline CDR1 and CDR2 sequences are MNHEY and SVGAGI. Trimming cost V 0 bases and J 6 bases, with 8 bases left between them. This CDR3 has 14 amino acids. In nucleotides, the CDR3 is TGTGCCAGCAGTTACTCGATGGGTTCCGGGGAGCTGTTTTTT. Its protein is CASSYSMGSGELFF.

This clone occurred once. The V call is TRBV4-2, the J call TRBJ2-2; the match to TRBD2 covers 9 bases. This CDR3 has 17 residues. Germline CDR1 LGHNA, CDR2 YNFKEQ. V gave up 3 bases and J gave up 6 bases; unmatched junction bases: 11. DNA of the CDR3: TGTGCCAGCAGCCAGGGGGCGAGCGGGGGGCTTTCCGGGGAGCTGTTTTTT. This translates into CASSQGASGGLSGELFF.

The chain is built from TRBV3-1 (or the pseudogene TRBV3-2) and TRBJ2-1; D is ambiguous. Germline loops: CDR1 LGHDT, CDR2 YNNKEL (reference sequence). The CDR3 has 17 residues. V lost 0 bases and J 0 bases, leaving 12 bases between the germline ends. The CDR3 DNA reads as TGTGCCAGCAGCCAAGATCAGCTGGTTCCCTCCTACAATGAGCAGTTCTTC. Encoded protein: CASSQDQLVPSYNEQFF.

V gene TRBV29-1 combines with J gene TRBJ1-3, with a weak D call TRBD1 (6 bases). This CDR3 region has 13 residues. Trimming cost V 4 bases and J 3 bases, with 10 bases left between them. Per germline, CDR1 SQVTM and CDR2 ANQGSEA. CDR3 DNA: TGCAGCGTTGGACAGGCCCTTGGAAACACCATATATTTT. It codes for CSVGQALGNTIYF.

V gene TRBV13 combines with J gene TRBJ1-5; D is unclear. Trimming left V 0 bases short and J 7 bases short, with 16 bases between. The CDR3 loop spans 16 amino acids. Germline lookup yields CDR1 PRHDT and CDR2 FYEKMQ (reference sequence). As DNA, the CDR3 is TGTGCCAGCAGCTTAGGCCCAGGCGAGGCTTTCCAGCCCCAGCATTTT. Translation: CASSLGPGEAFQPQHF.

V usage is TRBV7-3 and J usage is TRBJ2-1, with a possible D match to TRBD1 (6 bases). Germline V gene data show CDR1 as SGHTA and CDR2 as FQGTGA. The CDR3 runs 16 residues. Deletions cut 4 bases from V and 4 bases from J, with 17 bases between. CDR3 coding DNA: TGTGCCAGCAGCTCGAGGACAAACAGGGCTTACAATGAGCAGTTCTTC. This encodes CASSSRTNRAYNEQFF.